This T cell receptor (beta chain) is drawn from a study of human T cells and chemical hapten exposure. This clonotype was found a few times. TCRdb redid the calling of the RACE reads with MiXCR, one entry per CDR3 protein. Of 80,000 to 95,000 distinct CDR3 sequences in the sample, 9.5% to 11% were seen once. The time point was: patch test 2, 6 weeks after DPC sensitization. The treatment is: therapeutic diphenylcyclopropenone sensitization with weekly scalp DPC. CDR1 is SGHVS and CDR2 is FNYEAQ in the germline V gene. Trimming took off 1 base at V and 0 bases at J, with 15 bases between the two ends. This CDR3 contains 17 residues.

V is TRBV7-6 and J is TRBJ2-5, with TRBD2 as a possible D gene (6 bases). The starting material was whole blood, obtained in connection with sensitization to the hapten diphenylcyclopropenone (DPC). The source of this sequence is a man aged 40-50 years with alopecia areata. Some clones in this sample may be carry-over from other donors' samples. The CDR3 nucleotides read TGTGCCAGCAGCTTAGGTTCTGGGACTCCGTACCAAGAGACCCAGTACTTC. Protein: CASSLGSGTPYQETQYF.